The source of this T cell receptor beta chain is a study of T-cell memory formation after mild COVID-19. Study-wide context: TCR clusters largely stayed donor specific.

Concerning this clonotype: Antigen specificity is unknown.

TCRdb analysed the 5' RACE reads with MiXCR anew, one entry per CDR3 protein. The sample holds 300,000 to 350,000 distinct CDR3 sequences, roughly an eighth seen once. Regarding the study as a whole: Whether second-wave clones peaking at day 37 were SARS-CoV-2 specific went unconfirmed. CD4/CD8 balance characterized clones contracting day 15 to 85, and CD4+ skew characterized later expanders.

The germline gives CDR1 KGHSH, CDR2 LQKENI. The CDR3 length is 14 residues. V was clipped by 0 bases and J by 7 bases, with 10 bases between them. The rearrangement links TRBV18 to TRBJ2-1; possibly TRBD1 for D (5 bases). This TCR was sampled from a man aged 18 to 30 who had mild COVID-19 (a few samples of this study predate the infection). Cell type and time point are not known. The sample taken for sequencing was PBMCs or a T cell subset sorted from them (not recorded which). DNA of the CDR3: TGTGCCAGCTCACCACCAGGGGAATCGAATGAGCAGTTCTTC. This translates into CASSPPGESNEQFF. The whole variable domain, filled in from reference TRBV18 and TRBJ2-1, reads NAGVMQNPRHLVRRRGQEARLRCSPMKGHSHVYWYRQLPEEGLKFMVYLQKENIIDESGMPKERFSAEFPKEGPSILRIQQVVRGDSAAYFCASSPPGESNEQFFGPGTRLTVL.